The 27 T cell receptor beta chains listed next were all sequenced from one sample in a study of early T cells in non-severe SARS-CoV-2 infection. TCRdb re-derived calls from the 5' RACE reads in MiXCR, one entry per CDR3 protein. Here the sample spans roughly 46,000 distinct CDR3 sequences, around 10% being singletons. Material: whole blood, obtained at baseline. The receptors shown here come from an adult who was a healthcare worker with PCR-confirmed SARS-CoV-2 infection or an uninfected control (not recorded which).

Ten or more counts support this clonotype. The rearrangement links TRBV4-2 to TRBJ2-3; D unclear. Germline loops: CDR1 LGHNA, CDR2 YNFKEQ. This CDR3 is 14 amino acids long. V was shortened by 4 bases and J by 4 bases, with 12 bases between the two germline ends. This chain's CDR3 is CASSPLDGSDTQYF. DNA of the CDR3: TGTGCCAGCAGCCCCCTAGATGGGTCAGATACGCAGTATTTT.

The chain uses TRBV9 and TRBJ2-1, with D uncertain. V lost 4 bases and J lost 4, with 15 bases in between. Germline CDR1 is SGDLS and CDR2 is YYNGEE. This CDR3 comprises 15 residues. The CDR3 here is CASSPQARRYNEQFF. The CDR3 DNA follows: TGTGCCAGCAGCCCACAAGCGAGACGTTACAATGAGCAGTTCTTC.

This clonotype occurred a few times. The chain links TRBV7-9 to TRBJ2-5; D ambiguous. The germline V and J ends were trimmed by 1 base and 0 bases, with 6 bases remaining between them. The CDR3 loop spans 14 amino acids. Germline loops: CDR1 SEHNR, CDR2 FQNEAQ (reference sequence). CDR3 protein: CASSLDLYQETQYF. CDR3 nucleotide sequence: TGTGCCAGCAGCTTAGACTTGTACCAAGAGACCCAGTACTTC. The variable domain in full, completed from reference TRBV7-9 and TRBJ2-5, reads DTGVSQNPRHKITKRGQNVTFRCDPISEHNRLYWYRQTLGQGPEFLTYFQNEAQLEKSRLLSDRFSAERPKGSFSTLEIQRTEQGDSAMYLCASSLDLYQETQYFGPGTRLLVL.

This clonotype was detected once. The chain carries TRBV3-1 and TRBJ2-3, with TRBD2 as a possible D gene (5 bases). CDR3 size: 14 residues. Trimming stripped 0 bases from V and 5 bases from J, with 9 bases between. CDR1 and CDR2 (germline): LGHDT, YNNKEL (reference sequence). The CDR3 here is CASSQEGREDTQYF. DNA for the CDR3: TGTGCCAGCAGCCAAGAAGGCCGGGAAGATACGCAGTATTTT.

The chain couples TRBV5-8 to TRBJ2-5; weak D call: TRBD2 (5 bases). The CDR3 is made up of 15 amino acids. The germline gives CDR1 SGHTS, CDR2 YDEGEE. Trimming pared 4 bases from V and 5 bases from J, leaving 18 bases between. The CDR3 loop is CASSPFRDLTETQYF. In nucleotides, the CDR3 is TGTGCCAGCAGCCCCTTCCGGGATTTGACGGAGACCCAGTACTTC.

The J gene is TRBJ2-1, the V gene TRBV7-8; 9 positions match TRBD2. This CDR3 has 17 amino acids. Trimming cost V 1 base and J 0 bases; bases outside gene matches: 4. Germline V gene lookup returns CDR1 SGHVS and CDR2 FQNEAQ. CDR3 sequence: CASSLGGGGASYNEQFF. CDR3 DNA sequence: TGTGCCAGCAGCTTAGGTGGCGGGGGGGCCTCCTACAATGAGCAGTTCTTC.

To note about this clonotype: At one of its ends the junction is not consistent with the germline gene, which may arise from a read error. The chain couples TRBV12-3 or TRBV12-4 to TRBJ1-2; perhaps TRBD1 as D (6 bases). The CDR3 runs 13 residues. The CDR3 DNA sequence: TGCGCCAGCAGACCCGGACAGTCCTATGGCTACACCTTC. Translated: CASRPGQSYGYTF.

This clonotype showed up just a few times. DNA for the CDR3: TGTGCCTGGAGTTCTGGAGGGAGGCTCCACTTT. It translates to CAWSSGGRLHF. The chain uses TRBV30 and TRBJ1-6; D gene unclear. The CDR3 totals 11 residues. V was shortened by 2 bases and J by 16 bases, with 12 bases between the two germline ends. Germline loops: CDR1 GTSNPN, CDR2 SVGIG (reference sequence).

This clonotype was seen many times. The CDR3 bases are TGTGCCAGCAGCCAAGGGCGGGGGCTCGCGAATGAGCAGTTCTTC. As protein: CASSQGRGLANEQFF. This chain links TRBV3-1 with TRBJ2-1, with D perhaps matching TRBD2 (7 bases). Germline V gene data show CDR1 as LGHDT and CDR2 as YNNKEL (reference sequence). Trimming took off 1 base at V and 7 bases at J, with 14 bases between the two ends. This CDR3 has 15 residues.

There are many counts of this clonotype. In DNA form, the CDR3 reads TGCGCCAGCAGTGGGGAGACTAGCGGGAGTATTCCGGCCTACAATGAGCAGTTCTTC. This codes for CASSGETSGSIPAYNEQFF. The chain joins TRBV10-1 to TRBJ2-1, with 12 positions matching TRBD2. The CDR3 consists of 19 residues. CDR1 and CDR2 from the germline V gene are WNHNN and SYGVQD (reference sequence). The V gene end was trimmed by 4 bases and the J gene end by 2 bases; junction bases not matched to a gene: 12.

This clonotype was seen more than once but under ten times. This CDR3 reads CSGSRDLYNEQFF. The DNA for the CDR3 is TGCAGCGGGAGCCGGGATCTCTACAATGAGCAGTTCTTC. The chain links TRBV29-1 to TRBJ2-1, with a tentative D call TRBD2 (5 bases). This CDR3 is built from 13 residues. V was shortened by 7 bases and J by 3 bases, with 13 bases between the two germline ends. The germline CDR1 and CDR2 sequences are SQVTM and ANQGSEA.

This clonotype has a handful of counts. The chain is built from TRBV11-2 and TRBJ1-4; 8 bases align to TRBD1. Germline CDR1 and CDR2: SGHAT and FQNNGV. This CDR3 spans 16 amino acids. Unmatched junction bases numbered 4, after V lost 1 base and J lost 3 bases. CDR3 sequence reads: CASSLGTGMSNEKLFF. CDR3 bases: TGTGCCAGCAGCTTAGGGACAGGGATGTCTAATGAAAAACTGTTTTTT. Using reference TRBV11-2 and TRBJ1-4 for the parts outside the CDR3, the full variable domain is EAGVAQSPRYKIIEKRQSVAFWCNPISGHATLYWYQQILGQGPKLLIQFQNNGVVDDSQLPKDRFSAERLKGVDSTLKIQPAKLEDSAVYLCASSLGTGMSNEKLFFGSGTQLSVL.

This clonotype was seen ten or more times. The rearrangement joins TRBV7-9 to TRBJ2-4; TRBD2 aligns across 7 bases. This CDR3 comprises 18 residues. Germline CDR1 is SEHNR and CDR2 is FQNEAQ (reference sequence). V lost 2 bases to trimming and J lost 0 bases; unmatched junction nucleotides: 10. The CDR3, as DNA: TGTGCCAGCAGCTTAAGGGCTAGCGGACCACTAGCCAAAAACATTCAGTACTTC. The encoded protein is CASSLRASGPLAKNIQYF.

The rearrangement links TRBV4-1 to TRBJ1-5, with D unclear. Germline loops: CDR1 MGHRA, CDR2 YSYEKL. There are 14 residues in the CDR3. V gave up 0 bases and J gave up 4 bases, with 7 bases separating them. The CDR3 loop is CASSQDGRNQPQHF. The CDR3 DNA reads TGCGCCAGCAGCCAAGATGGGAGGAATCAGCCCCAGCATTTT.

This clonotype was observed many times. The chain recombines TRBV5-4 with TRBJ2-1; 10 nucleotides line up with TRBD2. V gave up 0 bases and J gave up 4 bases; unmatched junction bases: 7. This CDR3 comprises 17 residues. Per germline, CDR1 SGHNT and CDR2 YYREEE (reference sequence). CDR3 in amino acids: CASSLDSSGSGYNEQFF. The DNA for the CDR3 is TGTGCCAGCAGCTTGGATTCTAGCGGGAGTGGTTACAATGAGCAGTTCTTC.

There are many counts of this clonotype. V gene TRBV24-1 combines with J gene TRBJ2-2, with D tentatively TRBD1 (6 bases). Looked up from germline, CDR1 is KGHDR and CDR2 is SFDVKD. V gave up 4 bases and J gave up 4 bases, with 18 bases separating them. There are 17 residues in the CDR3. The CDR3 nucleotides read TGTGCCACCAGTGACCTGGGGGCAGGGGAAGGCACCGGGGAGCTGTTTTTT. Protein: CATSDLGAGEGTGELFF.

Concerning this clonotype: A junction end diverges from the germline sequence, so it may reflect a read error. The chain joins TRBV5-4 to TRBJ2-3; 7 nucleotides match TRBD1. CDR1 SGHNT and CDR2 YYREEE come from the germline V gene (reference sequence). This CDR3 has 13 residues. The CDR3 DNA sequence: TGTGCCAGCAGCTTGCCAGGGACAGAAACGCAGTATTTT. Translation: CASSLPGTETQYF.

The chain uses TRBV12-3 or TRBV12-4 and TRBJ2-1; tentative D call: TRBD2 (6 bases). The CDR3 contains 15 residues. V was trimmed by 3 bases and J by 0 bases, leaving 9 bases between them. Written as DNA, the CDR3 is TGTGCCAGCAGTTTTAGCGGAAGCTCCTACAATGAGCAGTTCTTC. This sequence encodes CASSFSGSSYNEQFF.

This clonotype was seen a handful of times. The CDR3 DNA is TGTGCCAGCTCGGGCAGGGAGACCCAGTACTTC. Its protein is CASSGRETQYF. J is TRBJ2-5 and V is TRBV6-2 or TRBV6-3; D not certain. Per germline, CDR1 MNHEY and CDR2 SVGEGT. The germline V and J ends were trimmed by 8 bases and 5 bases, with 9 bases remaining between them. The CDR3 extends over 11 amino acids.

This rearrangement joins TRBV6-2 or TRBV6-3 to TRBJ2-7; D might be TRBD1 (6 bases). The germline V gene has CDR1 MNHEY and CDR2 SVGEGT. V was shortened by 8 bases and J by 2 bases, with 13 bases between the two germline ends. The CDR3 totals 13 residues. CDR3 protein: CASGGQTAYEQYF. The CDR3 bases are TGTGCCAGCGGAGGACAGACCGCCTACGAGCAGTACTTC.

This clonotype has ten or more counts. The chain links TRBV30 to TRBJ1-6, with D perhaps matching TRBD1 (6 bases). This CDR3 has 11 residues. CDR1 and CDR2 from the germline V gene are GTSNPN and SVGIG (reference sequence). The germline V and J ends were trimmed by 2 bases and 13 bases, with 9 bases remaining between them. In nucleotides, the CDR3 is TGTGCCTGGAGTTGGCAGGGGCCCCTCCACTTT. This codes for CAWSWQGPLHF.

The sample holds a few counts of this clonotype. The chain has TRBV6-6 and TRBJ1-4; D is undetermined. CDR1 MNHNY and CDR2 SVGAGI come from the germline V gene (reference sequence). Deletions cut 0 bases from V and 12 bases from J, with 17 bases between. This CDR3 is 15 amino acids long. The CDR3 spells CASSYSGQASVELFF. CDR3 DNA sequence: TGTGCCAGCAGTTACTCAGGGCAGGCCTCTGTTGAACTGTTTTTT.

V gene TRBV28 combines with J gene TRBJ2-7, with D possibly matching TRBD1 (8 bases). The CDR3 totals 14 residues. The V and J ends lost 4 bases and 3 bases respectively, with 13 bases between them. Per the germline V gene, CDR1 is MDHEN and CDR2 is SYDVKM. The CDR3 reads CASSYRGGFYEQYF. The CDR3 DNA reads TGTGCCAGCAGTTACAGGGGGGGATTCTACGAGCAGTACTTC.

The chain's CDR3 is CASSWLGQTTDTQYF. In DNA, the CDR3 is TGTGCCAGCAGCTGGTTGGGACAGACCACAGATACGCAGTATTTT. The chain joins TRBV7-9 to TRBJ2-3, with TRBD1 matching over 7 bases. Germline V gene lookup returns CDR1 SEHNR and CDR2 FQNEAQ (reference sequence). V trimming: 4 bases; J trimming: 2 bases; junction bases outside the gene matches: 6. The CDR3 length is 15 residues.

This clonotype was counted between two and nine times. The chain employs TRBV20-1 and TRBJ2-7; D unclear. CDR3 size: 14 residues. The V end was cut by 2 bases, the J end by 5 bases, with 16 bases between. Germline loops: CDR1 DFQATT, CDR2 SNEGSKA (reference sequence). CDR3 DNA sequence: TGCAGTGCTAGAAGCCAGATCACTAAGGACGAGCAGTACTTC. Its translation: CSARSQITKDEQYF.

This clonotype appeared a few times. The chain recombines TRBV20-1 with TRBJ2-1, with 9 bases lining up with TRBD2. Looked up from germline, CDR1 is DFQATT and CDR2 is SNEGSKA (reference sequence). Trimming at V came to 0 bases and at J to 2 bases, leaving 2 bases not matched to a gene. The CDR3 has 15 amino acids. CDR3 bases: TGCAGTGCTAGAGACAGCGGGAGGCCCTACAATGAGCAGTTCTTC. It translates to CSARDSGRPYNEQFF.

CDR3 in amino acids: CASSLNPRDTQYF. The DNA for the CDR3 is TGTGCCAGCAGTTTAAATCCGCGTGATACGCAGTATTTT. The chain recombines TRBV28 with TRBJ2-3, with D unclear. Germline V CDR1 and CDR2: MDHEN, SYDVKM. V lost 2 bases to trimming and J lost 6 bases, with 9 bases between them. The CDR3 has 13 residues.